Described below is a single T cell receptor (beta chain) sequence and its context. Which antigen it targets is not known. Base qualities were left out, and no much larger clone turns up one base away. The cohort comprised fewer than 700 healthy bone marrow donors. All cohort members were sampled while nominally healthy, although unrecorded immune exposures were likely present. The donor tested CMV seronegative, placing the donor among the 352 seronegative members of the cohort. A peripheral blood sample was collected from each donor, and TCR beta sequencing was performed on peripheral blood mononuclear cells. The Qiagen DNeasy Blood Extraction Kit was used to extract genomic DNA from the blood cell samples. These data originate in a study of cytomegalovirus exposure and HLA in healthy donors (dated by TCRdb to the late 2010s). Notes on the research overall: In an earlier analysis of approximately 640 of the donors, 276 Gb of sequence data and some 120 million unique TCR beta sequences from about 190 million T cells were reported. An early release that covered some 640 HLA-typed donors contained around 300 gigabases of sequencing data and 75 million to 100 million unique TCR sequences. Of the roughly 400 genotyped donors, about 80% fell in the genetic ancestry cluster associated with self-reported Caucasian donors. The study aimed to test whether cataloging public T cell receptors could reveal signatures of past pathogen exposure. The T cell repertoires of 666 subjects were profiled by immunosequencing and related to cytomegalovirus serostatus. Besides the first cohort of under 700 subjects, a separate validation cohort made up of over a hundred different subjects was used. To predict cytomegalovirus infection status, the study brought together high-throughput TCR immunosequencing, statistical association of individual TCRs with disease status, and machine learning. A later analysis re-examined previously published TCR beta repertoires from over 500 donors and added high-resolution HLA genotyping to investigate patterns of TCR occurrence. Rather than drawing on any new phenotypic data, the later analysis identified candidate immune exposures from TCR beta sequences and the way those sequences occurred across donors. An earlier analysis of 587 of the donors used high-throughput TCR beta sequencing to judge whether each TCR beta V gene segment behaved as functional or pseudogenic. Donor age, sex, ethnicity and CMV serostatus were collected together with the repertoire data. In a later genetic analysis, genome-wide SNP genotypes for about 55% of the roughly 700 donors were used, and that subset was treated as a discovery cohort. All discovery cohort repertoires had been generated using a single sequencing platform. HLA typing included class I and class II loci at four-digit resolution. The number of typed donors differed by locus: about 620-630 for A, B, C, DRB1 and DQB1; approximately 540 for DQA1; around 580 for DPA1; and around 490 for DPB1. Several DR-DQ haplotypes were handled as single units for association and clustering because linkage in the cohort was strong. On average, roughly 240,000 unique TCR beta nucleotide sequences were sequenced per donor among some 420 genotyped donors of the cohort, with about 19% of those sequences being non-productive.

General conclusions and limits of the study: Specific HLA alleles were associated with 16,951 TCR beta sequences at a false discovery rate of 0.05 in a later analysis. When HLA alleles, especially DR and DQ, strongly co-occurred, attributing TCR associations to individual alleles was difficult. The cohort was sequenced for TCR beta chains only, and without alpha or paired-chain data the features that could be detected were limited. A later genetic analysis reported fewer N-insertions in productive TCRs among donors in an Asian-associated ancestry cluster than the roughly 640-donor mean. Most CMV-associated TCR beta chains appeared to be HLA-restricted in a later analysis, and the HLA associations seemed to be driven largely by CMV exposure. Sequencing depth was assumed to be roughly uniform across donors in the presence/absence analyses, though that assumption may not hold. Because the 87-base-pair reads could not distinguish some IMGT-functional V segments, including TRBV6-2 and TRBV6-3, those segments were excluded. The study listed 170 or so TCR beta chains as associated with cytomegalovirus. For the cohort, immune exposure information was limited to CMV serostatus. In a later genetic analysis, a missense DCLRE1C variant was associated with V-gene and J-gene trimming of TCR beta chains, and the association was replicated in an independent cohort. In a later analysis, the rate of TCR association differed among HLA loci, with DRB1 alleles having the most associated TCRs and HLA-C alleles having the fewest. Because counts were too low, approximately 15 rarely observed V segments, including chromosome 9 orphons, were excluded from the earlier analysis of 587 of the donors. A further reported finding was that TCR beta sequences accurately predicted the HLA-A and HLA-B alleles for most subjects in the first cohort. Most TCR sequences were seen in very few donors, while some public TCRs were found in many individuals. A later analysis reported that several top co-occurrence clusters appeared linked to parvovirus B19, influenza, CMV and Epstein-Barr virus. Compared with equally common non-associated chains, HLA-associated TCR beta chains in a later analysis were more clonally expanded and had lower generation probabilities. In vitro tests confirmed that three of the cytomegalovirus-associated TCR beta chains recognize cytomegalovirus antigens. The sequencing pipeline was judged likely to have produced a cluster of highly shared sequence variants as a technical artifact. Broadly in line with IMGT annotations, most TCR beta V segments showed up in productive rearrangements about 87% or about 30% of the time in an earlier analysis of several hundred of the donors. Because some donors lacked HLA typing at each locus, the association tests relied only on the typed subset. The classifier was reported to diagnose cytomegalovirus status with high specificity and sensitivity in both the original cohort and the validation cohort. The authors suggested that the approach could potentially be extended to other disease states and immunological phenotypes. Correlated functional status among segregating V segments might be attributable to linkage disequilibrium, but an unknown experimental factor could not be ruled out.

Taken from cysteine to phenylalanine, the CDR3 has 14 residues. Solely the CDR3 DNA is kept, with 42 bases framed from the first base. Reading the germline V gene gives CDR1 SGHRS and CDR2 YFSETQ. Cut back by 0 bases and 4 bases, the V and J ends lie 8 bases apart. The library came from the immunoSEQ multiplex PCR assay. For the multiplex PCR, a mixture combining 60 forward primers for TCR Vbeta segments and 13 reverse primers for TCR Jbeta segments was used. The CDR3 region of rearranged TCR beta genes was amplified from genomic DNA with a multiplex PCR assay. The Illumina HiSeq System was used to sequence the amplified TCR beta libraries as 87-base-pair reads. In the source study's methods: A later analysis counted tens of millions of unique TCR beta chains across the 500 to 850 repertoires, and about 10 million of these chains were shared by at least two donors. A nearest-neighbor algorithm error-corrected the raw reads and collapsed the reads into unique sequences, merging closely related sequences to remove PCR and sequencing errors. V, D and J gene segments were assigned by aligning CDR3 sequences to IMGT reference sequences. For a sequence to be retained, a match of at least six nucleotides to both a V gene segment and a J gene segment was required. Rearrangements were classified as productive when the CDR3 lacked stop codons and remained in frame with V and J, and all other rearrangements were classified as non-productive. Following IMGT convention, CDR3 was defined as the stretch from the second conserved V-encoded cysteine up to the conserved J-encoded phenylalanine. In an earlier analysis of around 540 of the donors, sequences lacking an unambiguous match to a single V gene segment were excluded. In an earlier analysis of some 590 of the donors, a V segment was called functional when productive rearrangements were above 56.7%, and segregating when the standard deviation between donors exceeded 5%. A statistical classification framework was built for diagnosing cytomegalovirus status from the catalog of TCR beta chain sequences. In a later analysis, TCR nucleotide sequences were compared against IMGT/GENE-DB human TR gene sequences so that V and J genes could be assigned. A later analysis assigned CDR3 sequences and most-parsimonious VDJ recombination scenarios with the TCRdist pipeline. In a later analysis, every TCR beta chain was defined by the combination of its CDR3 amino acid sequence and its V-gene family, and reads without a unique V-gene family were dropped. As a way to deal with suspected cross-contamination and a sequencing artifact, a later analysis dropped approximately 590 nucleotide sequences that were highly shared and had low generation probability. For each public chain, a later analysis derived a clonal expansion index from normalized ranks of inferred template counts within each repertoire. In a later analysis, generation probabilities were computed with a VDJ recombination model fitted to out-of-frame rearrangements, and the resulting probabilities were checked against IGoR. Hypergeometric tests were used in a later analysis to score TCR-TCR, TCR-HLA and TCR-CMV co-occurrence, with a repertoire-size bias correction applied to the TCR pairs. In a later analysis, false discovery rates were estimated by permuting HLA or CMV assignments 20 times. In a later analysis, co-occurring TCRs were grouped using DBSCAN, with TCRdist sequence similarity added in when clustering inside HLA-allele-positive subsets. Repertoires with fewer than 30,000 or more than 120,000 public chains were left out of co-occurrence clustering, as were about 5 repertoires with anomalous nucleotide sharing. TCRdb retrieved this table from immuneACCESS and kept in-frame rearrangements only. Not all clones are present; in checked studies, unresolved V genes account for under half, and no reason is known for the remainder. V, J and clone size are those of that table, while D and trimming were read from the DNA. Counted in this sample were 170,000 or so clones; around 77% of them appeared once. Jointly, the top ten make up approximately 2.5% of the sample.

The clonotype originates from a man aged 60-69 years in good health and CMV-seronegative. The material sequenced was PBMCs. Recombination joined TRBV5-1 with TRBJ2-1; the D gene lacks a confident call. The DNA sequence is TGCGCCAGCAGCTTGGCCTCTAGGTACAATGAGCAGTTCTTC. It specifies CASSLASRYNEQFF.